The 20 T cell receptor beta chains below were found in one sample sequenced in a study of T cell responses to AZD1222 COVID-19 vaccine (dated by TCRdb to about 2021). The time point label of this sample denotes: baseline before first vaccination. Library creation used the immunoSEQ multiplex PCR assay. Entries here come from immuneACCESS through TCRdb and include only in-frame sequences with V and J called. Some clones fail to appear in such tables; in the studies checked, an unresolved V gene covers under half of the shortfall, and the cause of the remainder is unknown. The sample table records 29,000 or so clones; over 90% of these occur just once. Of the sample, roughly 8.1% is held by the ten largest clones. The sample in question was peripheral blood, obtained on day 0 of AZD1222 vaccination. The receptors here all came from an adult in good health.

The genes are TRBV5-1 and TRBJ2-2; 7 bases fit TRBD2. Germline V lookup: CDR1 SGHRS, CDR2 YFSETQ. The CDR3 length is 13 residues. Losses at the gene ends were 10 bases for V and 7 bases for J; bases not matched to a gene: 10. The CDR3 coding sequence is TGCGCCTCCCAGCGGGACGGCCACGGGGAGCTGTTTTTT. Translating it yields CASQRDGHGELFF. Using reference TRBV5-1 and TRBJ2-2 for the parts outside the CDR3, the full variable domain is KAGVTQTPRYLIKTRGQQVTLSCSPISGHRSVSWYQQTPGQGLQFLFEYFSETQRNKGNFPGRFSGRQFSNSRSEMNVSTLELGDSALYLCASQRDGHGELFFGEGSRLTVL.

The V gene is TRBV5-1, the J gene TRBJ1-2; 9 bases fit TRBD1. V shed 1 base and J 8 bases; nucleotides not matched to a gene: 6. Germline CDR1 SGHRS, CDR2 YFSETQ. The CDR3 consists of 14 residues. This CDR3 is CASSLTGGAEGYTF. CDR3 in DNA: TGCGCCAGCAGCTTGACAGGGGGCGCGGAAGGCTACACCTTC.

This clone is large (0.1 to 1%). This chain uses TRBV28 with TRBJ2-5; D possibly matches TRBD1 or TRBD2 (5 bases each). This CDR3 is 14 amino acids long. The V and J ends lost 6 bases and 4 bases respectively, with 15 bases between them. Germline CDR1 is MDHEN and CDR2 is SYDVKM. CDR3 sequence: CASSSMGEGETQYF. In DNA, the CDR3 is TGTGCCAGCAGCTCCATGGGGGAAGGAGAGACCCAGTACTTC.

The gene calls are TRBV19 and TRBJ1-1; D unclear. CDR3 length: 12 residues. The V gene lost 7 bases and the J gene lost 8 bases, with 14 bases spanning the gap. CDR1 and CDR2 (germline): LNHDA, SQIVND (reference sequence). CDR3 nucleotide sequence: TGTGCCAGTACCACGAGCATGGGAGAAGCTTTCTTT. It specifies CASTTSMGEAFF.

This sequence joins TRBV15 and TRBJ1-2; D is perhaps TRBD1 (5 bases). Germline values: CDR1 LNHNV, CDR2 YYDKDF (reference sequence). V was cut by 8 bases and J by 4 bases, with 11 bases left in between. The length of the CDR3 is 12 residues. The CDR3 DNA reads TGTGCCACCGCGGGTACAGGCTATGGCTACACCTTC. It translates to CATAGTGYGYTF.

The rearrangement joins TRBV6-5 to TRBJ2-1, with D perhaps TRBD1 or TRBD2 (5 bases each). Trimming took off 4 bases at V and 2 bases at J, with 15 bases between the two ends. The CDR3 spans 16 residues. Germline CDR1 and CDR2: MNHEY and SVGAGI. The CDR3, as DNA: TGTGCCAGCAGTTCCCGGGGCCTCGGAACCTACAATGAGCAGTTCTTC. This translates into CASSSRGLGTYNEQFF.

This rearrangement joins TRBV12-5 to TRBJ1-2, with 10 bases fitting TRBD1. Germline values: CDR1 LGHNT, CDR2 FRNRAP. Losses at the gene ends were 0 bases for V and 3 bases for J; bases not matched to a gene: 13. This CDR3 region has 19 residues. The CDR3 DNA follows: TGTGCTAGTGGTTTGGTACTCCTCGGGACAGGGGAGGGTGACTATGGCTACACCTTC. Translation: CASGLVLLGTGEGDYGYTF.

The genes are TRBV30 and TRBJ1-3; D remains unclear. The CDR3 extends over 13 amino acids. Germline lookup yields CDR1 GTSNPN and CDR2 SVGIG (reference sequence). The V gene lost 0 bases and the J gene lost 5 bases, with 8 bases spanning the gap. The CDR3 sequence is CAWSVTWRNTIYF. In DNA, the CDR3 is TGTGCCTGGAGTGTAACATGGAGAAACACCATATATTTT. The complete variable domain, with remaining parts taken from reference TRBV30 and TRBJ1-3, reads SQTIHQWPATLVQPVGSPLSLECTVEGTSNPNLYWYRQAAGRGLQLLFYSVGIGQISSEVPQNLSASRPQDRQFILSSKKLLLSDSGFYLCAWSVTWRNTIYFGEGSWLTVV.

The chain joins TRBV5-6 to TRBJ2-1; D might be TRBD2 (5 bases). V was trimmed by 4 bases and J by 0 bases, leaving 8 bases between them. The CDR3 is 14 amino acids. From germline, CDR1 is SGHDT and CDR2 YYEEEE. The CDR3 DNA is TGTGCCAGCAGCCCAGGAGGCTCCTACAATGAGCAGTTCTTC. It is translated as CASSPGGSYNEQFF.

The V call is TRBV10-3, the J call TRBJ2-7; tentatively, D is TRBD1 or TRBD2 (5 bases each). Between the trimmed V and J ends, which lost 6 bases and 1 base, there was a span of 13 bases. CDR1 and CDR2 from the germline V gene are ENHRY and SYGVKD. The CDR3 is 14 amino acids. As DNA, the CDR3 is TGTGCCATCAGGATCCGGGACGGGTCCTACGAGCAGTACTTC. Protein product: CAIRIRDGSYEQYF.

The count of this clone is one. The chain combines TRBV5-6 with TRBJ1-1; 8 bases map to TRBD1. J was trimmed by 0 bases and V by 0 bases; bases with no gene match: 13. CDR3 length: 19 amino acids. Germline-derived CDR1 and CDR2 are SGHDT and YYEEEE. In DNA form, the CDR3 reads TGTGCCAGCAGCTTGGATCTGGCAGGGGGCTTTAGCATGAACACTGAAGCTTTCTTT. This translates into CASSLDLAGGFSMNTEAFF.

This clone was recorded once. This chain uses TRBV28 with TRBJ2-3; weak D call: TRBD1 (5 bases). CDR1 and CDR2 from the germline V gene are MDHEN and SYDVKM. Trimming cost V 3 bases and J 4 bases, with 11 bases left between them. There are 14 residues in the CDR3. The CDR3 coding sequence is TGTGCCAGCAGTTTTCAGGGTTTGCCAGATACGCAGTATTTT. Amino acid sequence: CASSFQGLPDTQYF.

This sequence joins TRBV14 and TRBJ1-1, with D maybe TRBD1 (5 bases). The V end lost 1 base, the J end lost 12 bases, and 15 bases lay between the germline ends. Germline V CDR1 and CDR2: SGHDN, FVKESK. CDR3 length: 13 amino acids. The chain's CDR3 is CASSQVRQGPPFF. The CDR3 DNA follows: TGTGCCAGCAGCCAAGTCAGGCAGGGCCCGCCTTTCTTT.

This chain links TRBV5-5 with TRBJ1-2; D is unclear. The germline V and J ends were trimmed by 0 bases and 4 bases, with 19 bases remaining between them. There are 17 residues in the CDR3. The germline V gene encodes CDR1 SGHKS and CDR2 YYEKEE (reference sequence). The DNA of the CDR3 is TGTGCCAGCAGCTTGGGGCCAGGAGAGCTTTCATCCTATGGCTACACCTTC. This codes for CASSLGPGELSSYGYTF.

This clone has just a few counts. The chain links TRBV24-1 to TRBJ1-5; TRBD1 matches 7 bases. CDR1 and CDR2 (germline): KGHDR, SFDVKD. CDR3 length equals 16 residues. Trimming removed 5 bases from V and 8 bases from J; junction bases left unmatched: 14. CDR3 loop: CATSAGTVGPQEPQHF. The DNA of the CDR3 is TGTGCCACCAGTGCAGGGACAGTCGGCCCGCAAGAGCCCCAGCATTTT.

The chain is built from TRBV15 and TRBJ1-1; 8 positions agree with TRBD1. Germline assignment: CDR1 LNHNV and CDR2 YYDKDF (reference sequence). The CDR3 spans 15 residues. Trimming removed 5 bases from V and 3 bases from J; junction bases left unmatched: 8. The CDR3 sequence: CATSGQGGWYTEAFF. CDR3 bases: TGTGCCACCAGCGGACAGGGCGGCTGGTACACTGAAGCTTTCTTT.

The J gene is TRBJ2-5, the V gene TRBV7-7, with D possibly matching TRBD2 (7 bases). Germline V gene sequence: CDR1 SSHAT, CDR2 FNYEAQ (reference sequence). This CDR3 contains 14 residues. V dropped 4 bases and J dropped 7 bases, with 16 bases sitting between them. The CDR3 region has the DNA TGTGCCAGCAGCTCGACGACTGGGGGGGCGACCCAGTACTTC. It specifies CASSSTTGGATQYF.

The CDR3 sequence: CASSLDVRILSYEQYF. In nucleotides, the CDR3 is TGTGCCAGCAGCTTAGATGTCAGGATCCTGAGCTACGAGCAGTACTTC. This chain connects TRBV7-8 to TRBJ2-7; D is undetermined. CDR1 is SGHVS and CDR2 is FQNEAQ in the germline V gene. The CDR3 length is 16 residues. The V end was cut by 1 base, the J end by 3 bases, with 16 bases between.

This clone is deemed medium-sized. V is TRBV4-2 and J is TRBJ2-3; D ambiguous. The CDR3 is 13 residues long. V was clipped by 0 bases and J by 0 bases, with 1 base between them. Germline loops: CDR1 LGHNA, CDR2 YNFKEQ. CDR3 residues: CASSQESTDTQYF. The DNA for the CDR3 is TGTGCCAGCAGCCAAGAAAGCACAGATACGCAGTATTTT.

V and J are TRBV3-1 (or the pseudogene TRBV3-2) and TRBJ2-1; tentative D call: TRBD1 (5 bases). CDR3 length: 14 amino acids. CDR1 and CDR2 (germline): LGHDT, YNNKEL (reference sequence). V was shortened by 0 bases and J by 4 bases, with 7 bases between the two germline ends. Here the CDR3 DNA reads TGTGCCAGCAGCCAAGAACAGGTGTACAATGAGCAGTTCTTC. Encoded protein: CASSQEQVYNEQFF.